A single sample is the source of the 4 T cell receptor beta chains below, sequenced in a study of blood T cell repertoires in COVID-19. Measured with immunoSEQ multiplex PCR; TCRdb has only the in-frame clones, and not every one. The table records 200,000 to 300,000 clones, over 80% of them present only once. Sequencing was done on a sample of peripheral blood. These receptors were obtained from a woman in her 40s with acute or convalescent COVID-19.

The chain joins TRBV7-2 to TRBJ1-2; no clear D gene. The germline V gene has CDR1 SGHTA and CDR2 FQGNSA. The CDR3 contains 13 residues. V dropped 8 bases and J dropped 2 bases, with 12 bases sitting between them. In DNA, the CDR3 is TGTGCCAGCGATGGTGGAGAAAACTATGGCTACACCTTC. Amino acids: CASDGGENYGYTF. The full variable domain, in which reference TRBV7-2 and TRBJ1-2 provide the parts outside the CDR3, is GAGVSQSPSNKVTEKGKDVELRCDPISGHTALYWYRQSLGQGLEFLIYFQGNSAPDKSGLPSDRFSAERTGGSVSTLTIQRTQQEDSAVYLCASDGGENYGYTFGSGTRLTVV.

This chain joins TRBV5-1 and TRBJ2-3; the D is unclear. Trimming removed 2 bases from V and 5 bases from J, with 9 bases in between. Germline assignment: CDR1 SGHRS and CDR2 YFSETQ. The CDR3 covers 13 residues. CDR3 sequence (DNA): TGCGCCAGCAGCTTCGAAGTACTAGATACGCAGTATTTT. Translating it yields CASSFEVLDTQYF.

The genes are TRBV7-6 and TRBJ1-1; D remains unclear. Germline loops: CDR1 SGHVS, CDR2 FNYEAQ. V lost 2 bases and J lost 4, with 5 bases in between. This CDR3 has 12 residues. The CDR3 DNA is TGTGCCAGCAGCTTACGCGGCACTGAAGCTTTCTTT. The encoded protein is CASSLRGTEAFF. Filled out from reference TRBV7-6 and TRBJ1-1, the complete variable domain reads GAGVSQSPRYKVTKRGQDVALRCDPISGHVSLYWYRQALGQGPEFLTYFNYEAQQDKSGLPNDRFSAERPEGSISTLTIQRTEQRDSAMYRCASSLRGTEAFFGQGTRLTVV.

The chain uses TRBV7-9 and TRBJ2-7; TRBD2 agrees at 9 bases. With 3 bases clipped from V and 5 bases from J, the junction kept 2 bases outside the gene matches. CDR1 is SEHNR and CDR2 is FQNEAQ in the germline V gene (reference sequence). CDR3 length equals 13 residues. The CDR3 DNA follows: TGTGCCAGCAGCTTTAGCGGGGGCGACGAGCAGTACGTC. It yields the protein CASSFSGGDEQYV.